The sequence of this T cell receptor (beta chain) was determined in a study of blood T cell repertoires in COVID-19. Across the study: The study drew acute and convalescent COVID-19 samples from the United States, Italy and Spain.

The repertoire was sequenced with immunoSEQ multiplex PCR; TCRdb's copy has only in-frame clones and lacks some. The table lists about 160,000 clones, around 84% of them singletons. The study drew participants aged roughly 18 to 95 years from about two dozen US areas. The study assigned cohorts using participant-reported clinical history. Deletions cut 3 bases from V and 5 bases from J, with 20 bases between. The CDR3 has 16 amino acids. Germline CDR1 reads KGHSH; CDR2 reads LQKENI. Source material: PBMCs or T cells enriched from blood (not recorded which). The V and J genes are TRBV18 and TRBJ2-7; TRBD1 is a possible D gene (5 bases). This TCR came from a man aged 50-60 years who had recovered from COVID-19. CDR3 DNA sequence: TGTGCCAGCTCACCTACCACAGTCAGGGAAAAGGACGAGCAGTACTTC. Amino acid sequence: CASSPTTVREKDEQYF.